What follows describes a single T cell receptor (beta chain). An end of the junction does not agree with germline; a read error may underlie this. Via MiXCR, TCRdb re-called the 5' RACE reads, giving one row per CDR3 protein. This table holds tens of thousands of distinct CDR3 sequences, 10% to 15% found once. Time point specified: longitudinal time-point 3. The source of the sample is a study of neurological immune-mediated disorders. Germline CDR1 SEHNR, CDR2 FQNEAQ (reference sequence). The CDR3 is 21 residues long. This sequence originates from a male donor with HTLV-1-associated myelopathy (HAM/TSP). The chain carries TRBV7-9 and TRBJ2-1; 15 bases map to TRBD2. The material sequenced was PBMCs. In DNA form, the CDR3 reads TGTGCCAGCAGCTTTCGGGCGTGGACTAGCGGGGGGGTTAGCTCCTACAATGTGCAGTTCTTC. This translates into CASSFRAWTSGGVSSYNVQFF.